These 4 T cell receptor beta chains came from one sample sequenced in a study of T cell responses to AZD1222 COVID-19 vaccine (dated by TCRdb to the early 2020s). The receptor library was made with the immunoSEQ multiplex PCR assay. TCRdb provides this immuneACCESS table in a form limited to in-frame rearrangements. Some clones are lacking; in checked studies, under half of them reflect an unresolved V gene, and why the rest are absent is not known. The table for this sample lists some 60,000 clones; around 80% of them were counted only once. The top ten clones comprise about 3.7% of the sample. Explained via the paper, the time point label denotes: about 28 days (+/-7) after the second vaccine dose. Sample: peripheral blood, taken 28 days after the second AZD1222 dose. The receptors here all came from an adult who received the AZD1222 COVID-19 vaccine.

This chain uses TRBV6-1 with TRBJ1-6; no definite D call. Germline-derived CDR1 and CDR2 are MNHNS and SASEGT. V lost 2 bases to trimming and J lost 18 bases, with 11 bases between them. CDR3 length equals 11 residues. The CDR3 DNA reads TGTGCCAGCAGTGAAACCCCCCCTAGCCACTTT. The encoded protein is CASSETPPSHF.

V usage is TRBV7-9 and J usage is TRBJ2-3; D unresolved. The length of the CDR3 is 14 residues. Trimming took 1 base from V and 4 from J, leaving 9 bases between them. Looked up from germline, CDR1 is SEHNR and CDR2 is FQNEAQ (reference sequence). The CDR3 bases are TGTGCCAGCAGCTTAGGGCCCGAATCAGATACGCAGTATTTT. It translates to CASSLGPESDTQYF.

As concerns this clone: Relative to the germline gene, one junction end is altered; a read error may explain this. This chain uses TRBV10-3 with TRBJ1-5, with no clear D. CDR3 length equals 14 residues. The germline CDR1 and CDR2 sequences are ENHRY and SYGVKD. As DNA, the CDR3 is TGTGCCACCAGTGGGAACACGAGCAATCAGCCCCAGCATTTT. This codes for CATSGNTSNQPQHF.

The V call is TRBV7-2, the J call TRBJ1-2; D not certain. The CDR3 loop spans 15 amino acids. CDR1 and CDR2 from the germline V gene are SGHTA and FQGNSA. V was shortened by 1 base and J by 4 bases, with 13 bases between the two germline ends. The chain's CDR3 is CASSLGNQAIYGYTF. The CDR3 DNA sequence: TGTGCCAGCAGCTTAGGGAACCAGGCGATCTATGGCTACACCTTC.